This entry concerns a single T cell receptor (beta chain). Its cognate antigen is unknown. Described time point: pre-sensitization, week 0. Noted treatment: therapeutic diphenylcyclopropenone sensitization with weekly scalp DPC. For the library, individual cDNA molecules each received unique molecular identifiers. MiXCR, applied by TCRdb to the RACE reads, yields one record per CDR3 protein. There are some 51,000 distinct CDR3 sequences in the sample; 8.5% to 10% occur only once, and around 15% lies in the top ten. The data stem from a study of human T cells and chemical hapten exposure. The CDR3 runs to 15 residues. Trimming cost V 6 bases and J 0 bases, with 11 bases left between them. The germline CDR1 and CDR2 sequences are MDHEN and SYDVKM. Findings of the study overall: In comparison with controls, expanded TCRs gave rise to a significantly larger number of large CDR3 similarity clusters. Given that the donors had alopecia, their immune response may differ from that seen in healthy people.

This TCR came from a woman in her 40s with alopecia areata. Some clones in this sample may be carry-over from other donors' samples. Sequencing used whole blood, obtained in connection with sensitization to the hapten diphenylcyclopropenone (DPC). The chain uses TRBV28 and TRBJ2-2, with D maybe TRBD2 (7 bases). The CDR3 sequence: CASRRGGPNTGELFF. Written as DNA, the CDR3 is TGTGCCAGCAGAAGGGGGGGCCCGAACACCGGGGAGCTGTTTTTT.